This T cell receptor beta chain was profiled in a study of cytomegalovirus exposure and HLA in healthy donors. The PCR employed 60 Vbeta primers together with 13 Jbeta primers. Sequencing used immunoSEQ multiplex PCR; TCRdb keeps in-frame clones, though not all of them. Here the sample spans 55,000 to 70,000 clones, around 77% being singletons. V gave up 1 base and J gave up 7 bases; unmatched junction bases: 13. CDR3 length equals 17 residues. CDR1 is MGHDK and CDR2 is SYGVNS in the germline V gene. This receptor was taken from a male donor in good health and CMV-seropositive. The chain joins TRBV25-1 to TRBJ2-5; 9 bases align to TRBD1. The specimen sequenced was PBMCs. The CDR3 sequence is CASSELGQGTLKVTQYF. CDR3 sequence (DNA): TGTGCCAGCAGTGAATTGGGACAGGGAACTCTCAAGGTGACCCAGTACTTC.